Presented here are 9 T cell receptor beta chains from one specimen sequenced in a study of control samples from healthy donors and cancer patients. Repertoires were generated with immunoSEQ multiplex PCR, while TCRdb's copy carries only in-frame clones and drops some. The sample shows 76,000 or so clones, around 86% of them seen only once. Sequencing input: PBMCs. The receptors stem from a woman in her 50s with colorectal cancer.

The genes are TRBV11-1 and TRBJ2-3, with TRBD2 matching 10 bases. Germline-derived CDR1 and CDR2 are SGHAT and FQDESV (reference sequence). The CDR3 runs 16 residues. Trimming cost V 5 bases and J 5 bases; bases outside gene matches: 10. The CDR3 coding sequence is TGTGCCAGCAGCCCCCGGGAGCGGGGGGGCCAAGATACGCAGTATTTT. Translated: CASSPRERGGQDTQYF.

The genes are TRBV30 and TRBJ1-6; D may be TRBD1 (5 bases). Germline lookup yields CDR1 GTSNPN and CDR2 SVGIG (reference sequence). The CDR3 is made up of 15 amino acids. V dropped 3 bases and J dropped 7 bases, with 16 bases sitting between them. The CDR3 loop is CAWSLQGNDNSPLHF. The CDR3 DNA follows: TGTGCCTGGAGCCTCCAGGGTAATGACAATTCACCCCTCCACTTT.

The chain combines TRBV12-1 with TRBJ2-7; whether TRBD2, the table's D call, matches the DNA was not checked. TRBV12-1 is classified as a pseudogene. This CDR3 is 14 amino acids long. CDR3 sequence (DNA): TGTGCCAGCAGCTTCGCGGCGCGACCGGGGGAGCAGTACGTC. It encodes CASSFAARPGEQYV.

V and J are TRBV28 and TRBJ2-1; 9 bases match TRBD2. From germline, CDR1 is MDHEN and CDR2 SYDVKM. J lost 0 bases, V lost 4 bases, and 7 bases had no gene match. This CDR3 is 17 amino acids long. The CDR3 DNA reads as TGTGCCAGCAGTTCTAGGGGTAGCGGGGGCTCCTACAATGAGCAGTTCTTC. Its protein product is CASSSRGSGGSYNEQFF. The full variable domain, its missing parts supplied by reference TRBV28 and TRBJ2-1, is DVKVTQSSRYLVKRTGEKVFLECVQDMDHENMFWYRQDPGLGLRLIYFSYDVKMKEKGDIPEGYSVSREKKERFSLILESASTNQTSMYLCASSSRGSGGSYNEQFFGPGTRLTVL.

This chain links TRBV5-1 with TRBJ2-3, with 9 positions matching TRBD2. The CDR3 loop spans 16 amino acids. Germline V gene lookup returns CDR1 SGHRS and CDR2 YFSETQ. Trimming removed 4 bases from V and 3 bases from J; junction bases left unmatched: 9. The CDR3 here is CASSPELAGRTDTQYF. The CDR3 bases are TGCGCCAGCAGCCCGGAACTAGCGGGTAGGACAGATACGCAGTATTTT.

The V call is TRBV19, the J call TRBJ2-5, with D perhaps matching TRBD1 (5 bases). Per the germline V gene, CDR1 is LNHDA and CDR2 is SQIVND (reference sequence). This CDR3 contains 15 residues. The V end was cut by 1 base, the J end by 0 bases, with 9 bases between. In nucleotides, the CDR3 is TGTGCCAGTAGTATAGGGACAACCTACCAAGAGACCCAGTACTTC. It encodes CASSIGTTYQETQYF.

The chain uses TRBV7-2 and TRBJ2-5; D possibly matches TRBD1 or TRBD2 (6 bases each). Germline CDR1 SGHTA, CDR2 FQGNSA. The CDR3 contains 13 residues. The V end lost 6 bases, the J end lost 1 base, and 9 bases lay between the germline ends. The CDR3 DNA reads TGTGCCAGCAGAGGGGGGCTCCAAGAGACCCAGTACTTC. Amino acids: CASRGGLQETQYF. The variable domain in full, with the rest retrieved from reference TRBV7-2 and TRBJ2-5, is GAGVSQSPSNKVTEKGKDVELRCDPISGHTALYWYRQSLGQGLEFLIYFQGNSAPDKSGLPSDRFSAERTGGSVSTLTIQRTQQEDSAVYLCASRGGLQETQYFGPGTRLLVL.

The chain links TRBV7-8 to TRBJ1-6; 7 bases agree with TRBD1. This CDR3 spans 18 amino acids. Germline loops: CDR1 SGHVS, CDR2 FQNEAQ. V shed 3 bases, J shed 0 bases, and the junction held 8 bases outside the gene matches. CDR3 nucleotide sequence: TGTGCCAGCAGCTTTACCGGGACAGCTAGCTCCTATAATTCACCCCTCCACTTT. This sequence encodes CASSFTGTASSYNSPLHF.

This clone has a handful of counts. The chain carries TRBV3-1 (or the pseudogene TRBV3-2) and TRBJ2-1; TRBD1 matches at 8 bases. V was clipped by 5 bases and J by 3 bases; unmatched bases: 9. The germline CDR1 and CDR2 sequences are LGHDT and YNNKEL (reference sequence). This CDR3 has 16 amino acids. As DNA, the CDR3 is TGTGCCAGCAGCTCCAAGACAGGGGCGCACTACAATGAGCAGTTCTTC. It yields the protein CASSSKTGAHYNEQFF.